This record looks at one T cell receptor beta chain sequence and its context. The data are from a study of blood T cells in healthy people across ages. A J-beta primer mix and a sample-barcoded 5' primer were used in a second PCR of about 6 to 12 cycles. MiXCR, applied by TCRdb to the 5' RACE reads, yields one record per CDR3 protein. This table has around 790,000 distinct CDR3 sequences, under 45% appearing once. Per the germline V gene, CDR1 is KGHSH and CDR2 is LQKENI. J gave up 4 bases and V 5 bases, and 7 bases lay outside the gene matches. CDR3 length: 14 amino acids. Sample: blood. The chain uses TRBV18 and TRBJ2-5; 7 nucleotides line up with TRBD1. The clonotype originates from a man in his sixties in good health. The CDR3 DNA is TGTGCCAGCTCATTGACAGGGATGGGAGAGACCCAGTACTTC. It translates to CASSLTGMGETQYF. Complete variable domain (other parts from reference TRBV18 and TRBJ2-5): NAGVMQNPRHLVRRRGQEARLRCSPMKGHSHVYWYRQLPEEGLKFMVYLQKENIIDESGMPKERFSAEFPKEGPSILRIQQVVRGDSAAYFCASSLTGMGETQYFGPGTRLLVL.